Below, one T cell receptor (beta chain) is given with its context. The data derive from a study of cytomegalovirus exposure and HLA in healthy donors. This CDR3 spans 18 amino acids. Germline-derived CDR1 and CDR2 are SGHAT and FQNNGV. Trimming took off 5 bases at V and 3 bases at J, with 24 bases between the two ends. Primers for the PCR totalled 60 Vbeta and 13 Jbeta. Authors' data handling: An analysis performed later counted 73 million or so unique TCR beta chains (around 10 million of them shared). Sequencing used immunoSEQ multiplex PCR; TCRdb keeps in-frame clones, though not all of them. V, J and clone size are taken as reported in that table, and D and trimming were inferred from the DNA itself. The data show about 250,000 clones, around 83% seen once.

The material sequenced was PBMCs. This TCR was sampled from a girl aged 2-15 years in good health and CMV-seronegative. The chain is built from TRBV11-2 and TRBJ2-3; tentatively, D is TRBD2 (7 bases). CDR3 sequence: CASSPQRVGGPGTDTQYF. The CDR3 region has the DNA TGTGCCAGCAGCCCCCAGCGTGTCGGGGGGCCGGGTACAGATACGCAGTATTTT.